This passage covers 28 T cell receptor beta chains from one sample sequenced in a study of T cells in women clearing cervical HPV infection (dated by TCRdb to between 2018 and 2020). Library prep was done by the immunoSEQ multiplex PCR assay. TCRdb re-hosts the immuneACCESS table, in-frame sequences only. Its copies lack some clones; in the studies checked, an unresolved V gene accounts for under half of them, and the cause for the rest is not known. The table held for this sample gives 30,000 to 50,000 clones. About 5% of the sample comes from the top ten. The sample was blood buffy coat. These TCRs come from a woman between 18 and 69 years old with a cervical HPV16 infection that either progressed to CIN3+ or cleared (not recorded which).

A note on this clone: Sequencing ends 3 residues short of the CDR3 end; the germline J gene provides the rest. This chain connects TRBV18 to TRBJ2-1, with TRBD1 matching 8 bases. CDR1 is KGHSH, CDR2 LQKENI, per germline. This CDR3 has 14 amino acids. Losses at the gene ends were 6 bases for V and 9 bases for J; bases not matched to a gene: 10. CDR3 DNA (partial): TGTGCCAGCTCCCCCGTGGACAGGGAAAGTGAG. This sequence encodes CASSPVDRESE. The full-length CDR3 reads as CASSPVDRESEQFF.

As to this clone: The read finishes 3 residues shy of the CDR3 end, and the germline J gene is used to complete it. V and J are TRBV13 and TRBJ1-1; maybe TRBD1 (5 bases). V was shortened by 4 bases and J by 0 bases, with 9 bases between the two germline ends. The CDR3 contains 14 residues. From germline, CDR1 is PRHDT and CDR2 FYEKMQ (reference sequence). CDR3 DNA (partial): TGTGCCAGCAGCTCGACAGAGGTGAACACTGAA. It is translated as CASSSTEVNTE. The complete CDR3 sequence is CASSSTEVNTEAFF.

As regards this clone: Sequencing ends 3 residues short of the CDR3 end; the germline J gene provides the rest. The rearrangement uses TRBV20-1 and TRBJ2-1, with TRBD2 matching 10 bases. Germline V gene sequence: CDR1 DFQATT, CDR2 SNEGSKA (reference sequence). CDR3 size: 16 residues. V dropped 5 bases and J dropped 4; count of bases not matched to a gene: 11. The chain's CDR3 is CSAGLAGGPEYNEQFF. CDR3 bases read: TGCAGTGCTGGTTTAGCGGGGGGCCCTGAGTACAATGAG.

Regarding this clone: The read finishes 3 residues shy of the CDR3 end, and the germline J gene is used to complete it. This rearrangement joins TRBV2 to TRBJ1-4; D is unclear. Germline CDR1 and CDR2: SNHLY and FYNNEI. This CDR3 spans 12 amino acids. The sequenced CDR3 bases are TGTGCCAGCAGTGAACGGGGAAGGTTA. Amino acids: CASSERGRL. The complete CDR3 protein is CASSERGRLLFF.

The CDR3 sequence is CASSSRTGGTNQPQHF. CDR3 DNA (partial): TGTGCCAGCAGTTCTCGGACAGGGGGGACCAATCAGCCC. V and J are TRBV12-3 or TRBV12-4 and TRBJ1-5; TRBD1 matches 10 bases. From the germline J gene comes the end of the CDR3, since the read stops 3 residues before it. This CDR3 comprises 16 residues. V was pared by 4 bases and J by 3 bases, with 6 bases of the junction left unmatched.

To note about this clone: The DNA ends 3 residues before the CDR3 does, and the rest of the CDR3 is filled in from the germline J gene. The chain is built from TRBV7-9 and TRBJ2-3, with no clear D. This CDR3 contains 12 residues. Per germline, CDR1 SEHNR and CDR2 FQNEAQ (reference sequence). V lost 4 bases and J 2 bases, leaving 4 bases between the germline ends. The DNA read from the CDR3 is TGTGCCAGCAGCTCAGTCACAGATACG. Encoded protein: CASSSVTDT. Given in full, the CDR3 is CASSSVTDTQYF.

With regard to this clone: The read halts 3 residues ahead of the CDR3 end, with the missing end drawn from the germline J gene. This sequence joins TRBV5-1 and TRBJ2-1, with 10 positions matching TRBD2. Germline V gives CDR1 SGHRS, CDR2 YFSETQ. V dropped 3 bases and J dropped 5; count of bases not matched to a gene: 5. The CDR3 is made up of 15 amino acids. The part of the CDR3 DNA that was read is TGCGCCAGCAGCTCGAGCGGGGGGGCCCACAATGAG. It specifies CASSSSGGAHNE. The full CDR3 protein is CASSSSGGAHNEQFF.

As concerns this clone: The CDR3 end lies 3 residues beyond the end of the read and is filled in from the germline J gene. V is TRBV5-5 and J is TRBJ1-2; 10 bases line up with TRBD1. The CDR3 consists of 14 residues. Germline V CDR1 and CDR2: SGHKS, YYEKEE (reference sequence). The CDR3 region is CASSLGDRGSGYTF. CDR3 DNA (partial): TGTGCCAGCAGCTTGGGGGACAGGGGCAGCGGC.

On this clone itself: Read data end 3 residues before the CDR3 end; the end is taken from the germline J gene. The V and J genes are TRBV12-3 or TRBV12-4 and TRBJ1-5; no firm D call. V lost 6 bases, J lost 3 bases, and 9 bases lay in between. CDR3 length equals 13 residues. The sequenced CDR3 bases are TGTGCCAGCAGCCTACAGTTCAATCAGCCC. Amino acids: CASSLQFNQP. From start to end, the CDR3 is CASSLQFNQPQHF.

Note on this clone: The read terminates 3 residues before the CDR3 end, so the remaining end is supplied by the germline J gene. This sample also contains other DNA sequences that code for the same CDR3. This sequence joins TRBV2 and TRBJ1-1; 10 nucleotides align to TRBD1. The CDR3 length is 18 residues. V lost 9 bases, J lost 0 bases, and 16 bases stayed unmatched. The germline CDR1 and CDR2 sequences are SNHLY and FYNNEI. CDR3 DNA, as far as it was read: TGTGCCAGAGTAGGGGGACAGGGGATTATTAGTGTGAACACTGAA. Amino acid sequence: CARVGGQGIISVNTE. The whole CDR3 protein is CARVGGQGIISVNTEAFF. Together with reference TRBV2 and TRBJ1-1, the CDR3 gives the full variable domain: EPEVTQTPSHQVTQMGQEVILRCVPISNHLYFYWYRQILGQKVEFLVSFYNNEISEKSEIFDDQFSVERPDGSNFTLKIRSTKLEDSAMYFCARVGGQGIISVNTEAFFGQGTRLTVV.

Details on this clone: The read finishes 3 residues shy of the CDR3 end, and the germline J gene is used to complete it. Other DNA sequences in this specimen translate into the identical CDR3. The chain joins TRBV9 to TRBJ2-5; TRBD1 aligns across 8 bases. The CDR3 totals 15 residues. V lost 4 bases and J lost 3; bases outside the gene matches: 8. Looked up from germline, CDR1 is SGDLS and CDR2 is YYNGEE. This CDR3 is CASSPSGQGEETQYF. Partial CDR3 DNA: TGTGCCAGCAGCCCATCCGGACAGGGAGAAGAGACC. The whole variable domain, remainder taken from reference TRBV9 and TRBJ2-5, is DSGVTQTPKHLITATGQRVTLRCSPRSGDLSVYWYQQSLDQGLQFLIQYYNGEERAKGNILERFSAQQFPDLHSELNLSSLELGDSALYFCASSPSGQGEETQYFGPGTRLLVL.

Comments on this clone: The CDR3 end falls 3 residues outside the read, so it is completed with the germline J gene. The rearrangement uses TRBV7-6 and TRBJ2-5; a possible D gene is TRBD1 (5 bases). Deletions cut 3 bases from V and 0 bases from J, with 11 bases between. Germline V gives CDR1 SGHVS, CDR2 FNYEAQ. The CDR3 has 15 amino acids. CDR3 DNA (partial): TGTGCCAGCAGCTTTCAACTCAGGGACCAAGAGACC. It translates to CASSFQLRDQET. The complete CDR3 reads CASSFQLRDQETQYF.

A word on this clone: Sequencing ends 3 residues short of the CDR3 end; the germline J gene provides the rest. This chain links TRBV7-2 with TRBJ1-2; the match to TRBD1 covers 7 bases. The J segment lost 5 bases and the V segment lost 5 bases, leaving 11 bases of the junction unmatched. The CDR3 is 15 residues long. Germline CDR1 is SGHTA and CDR2 is FQGNSA. This chain's CDR3 is CASSERTGHTYGYTF. The covered CDR3 bases are TGTGCCAGCAGCGAGAGGACAGGACACACTTATGGC.

A note on this clone: The CDR3 is cut off 3 residues early in the read; its end comes from the germline J gene. This chain links TRBV7-8 with TRBJ1-2, with 9 bases matching TRBD1. Losses at the gene ends were 5 bases for V and 5 bases for J; bases not matched to a gene: 12. Looked up from germline, CDR1 is SGHVS and CDR2 is FQNEAQ. The CDR3 is 16 residues long. CDR3 DNA (partial): TGTGCCAGCAGCCCGACGGACAGGGGCAAGGGGTATGGC. The encoded protein is CASSPTDRGKGYG. The complete CDR3 protein is CASSPTDRGKGYGYTF.

Concerning this clone: The observed sequence ends 3 residues before the CDR3 terminus, with the missing tail filled in from the germline J gene. The chain uses TRBV6-1 and TRBJ2-3, with 13 bases aligning to TRBD2. Germline-derived CDR1 and CDR2 are MNHNS and SASEGT. V shed 2 bases, J shed 5 bases, and the junction held 4 bases outside the gene matches. The CDR3 loop spans 16 amino acids. Incomplete CDR3 DNA: TGTGCCAGCAGTGAAACTAGCGGGGGGGCCCGAGATACG. It encodes CASSETSGGARDT. Given in full, the CDR3 is CASSETSGGARDTQYF.

Concerning this clone itself: The read falls 3 residues short of the CDR3 end, and the missing part is taken from the germline J gene. The V call is TRBV30, the J call TRBJ2-5, with D perhaps matching TRBD2 (6 bases). Germline V gene lookup returns CDR1 GTSNPN and CDR2 SVGIG (reference sequence). With 4 bases removed from V and 7 bases from J, the gap between germline ends came to 16 bases. This CDR3 region has 13 residues. Incomplete CDR3 DNA: TGTGCCTGGATAAAGCCACCAGCGGGGACC. Its translation: CAWIKPPAGT. The entire CDR3 sequence reads CAWIKPPAGTQYF.

Concerning this clone itself: The observed sequence ends 3 residues before the CDR3 terminus, with the missing tail filled in from the germline J gene. The chain joins TRBV9 to TRBJ1-2; D is possibly TRBD1 (5 bases). V was clipped by 0 bases and J by 3 bases, with 6 bases between them. CDR1 and CDR2 from the germline V gene are SGDLS and YYNGEE. The CDR3 sequence is 13 residues long. The CDR3 DNA, read in part, is TGTGCCAGCAGCGTAGGAGGGGACTATGGC. Amino acid sequence: CASSVGGDYG. Given in full, the CDR3 is CASSVGGDYGYTF.

On this clone itself: The CDR3 end lies 3 residues beyond the end of the read and is filled in from the germline J gene. The chain combines TRBV6-1 with TRBJ1-5; 7 nucleotides agree with TRBD1. With V trimmed by 4 bases and J by 5 bases, 11 bases remained unmatched. In germline, CDR1 is MNHNS, CDR2 SASEGT. The CDR3 is 16 amino acids. The CDR3 region is CASSAIQTGPHQPQHF. Incomplete CDR3 DNA: TGTGCCAGCAGTGCCATTCAGACAGGGCCCCATCAGCCC.

With respect to this clone: The read gets to within 3 residues of the CDR3 end, and the germline J gene fills in the rest. The chain joins TRBV7-9 to TRBJ2-3; weak D call: TRBD2 (8 bases). The CDR3 consists of 15 residues. The germline V and J ends were trimmed by 7 bases and 6 bases, with 20 bases remaining between them. Germline V CDR1 and CDR2: SEHNR, FQNEAQ (reference sequence). The covered CDR3 bases are TGTGCCAGCATTCCGGGAGGGGGCAGAGTGGATACG. This sequence encodes CASIPGGGRVDT. The entire CDR3 reads CASIPGGGRVDTQYF. The variable domain in full, with the rest retrieved from reference TRBV7-9 and TRBJ2-3, is DTGVSQNPRHKITKRGQNVTFRCDPISEHNRLYWYRQTLGQGPEFLTYFQNEAQLEKSRLLSDRFSAERPKGSFSTLEIQRTEQGDSAMYLCASIPGGGRVDTQYFGPGTRLTVL.

The CDR3 bases that were read are TGTGCCAGCAGCTTCAGGACGAGGACAGCCACCGGGGAG. Amino acid sequence: CASSFRTRTATGE. The CDR3 in full is CASSFRTRTATGELFF. The chain combines TRBV7-3 with TRBJ2-2, with D perhaps matching TRBD1 (6 bases). The missing CDR3 end, 3 residues past where the read stops, is filled in from the germline J gene. V was clipped by 3 bases and J by 4 bases, with 15 bases between them. CDR3 length equals 16 residues. The germline V gene has CDR1 SGHTA and CDR2 FQGTGA.

Concerning this clone itself: Coverage ceases 3 residues before the CDR3 finishes, and the germline J gene fills in the end. This chain links TRBV18 with TRBJ1-3, with a tentative D call TRBD1 (6 bases). Germline V gives CDR1 KGHSH, CDR2 LQKENI. Deletions cut 6 bases from V and 2 bases from J, with 26 bases between. The CDR3 contains 19 residues. The CDR3 DNA, read in part, is TGTGCCAGCTCCGCAAAAGGTGGGACAAAGGCCCCTGCTGGAAACACC. The encoded protein is CASSAKGGTKAPAGNT. The whole CDR3 protein reads CASSAKGGTKAPAGNTIYF.

On this clone itself: Read coverage stops 3 residues before the CDR3 terminus; the germline J gene supplies the remainder. The chain combines TRBV24-1 with TRBJ2-3; D may be TRBD1 (7 bases). The CDR3 loop spans 16 amino acids. Deletions cut 4 bases from V and 0 bases from J, with 13 bases between. The germline V gene has CDR1 KGHDR and CDR2 SFDVKD. The part of the CDR3 DNA that was read is TGTGCCACCAGTGACCAGACAGGGACTAGCACAGATACG. Its protein product is CATSDQTGTSTDT. The CDR3 as a whole reads CATSDQTGTSTDTQYF.

The covered CDR3 bases are TGTGCCAGCAGCCGGGGGGTCTCGAATGAG. Translation gives CASSRGVSNE. The whole CDR3 protein is CASSRGVSNEQFF. The chain recombines TRBV11-2 with TRBJ2-1; TRBD2 aligns across 7 bases. The read comes to an end 3 residues before the CDR3 does, leaving the germline J gene to fill in the end. CDR3 length: 13 amino acids. The V gene's germline CDR1 is SGHAT and CDR2 FQNNGV. V gave up 5 bases and J gave up 7 bases; unmatched junction bases: 5.

Details on this clone: Sequencing ends 3 residues short of the CDR3 end; the germline J gene provides the rest. The chain joins TRBV6-1 to TRBJ1-2; 7 bases are shared with TRBD1. Germline lookup yields CDR1 MNHNS and CDR2 SASEGT. The CDR3 runs 13 residues. CDR3 amino acids: CASSEGQLKGYTF. CDR3 DNA, as far as it was read: TGTGCCAGCAGTGAGGGACAGTTGAAGGGC.

As for this clone: The read halts 3 residues ahead of the CDR3 end, with the missing end drawn from the germline J gene. V is TRBV7-8 and J is TRBJ1-5, with D tentatively TRBD1 (6 bases). Germline CDR1 SGHVS, CDR2 FQNEAQ. This CDR3 is 15 amino acids long. V was shortened by 8 bases and J by 2 bases, with 16 bases between the two germline ends. CDR3 region: CASGLGAVGNQPQHF. The DNA read from the CDR3 is TGTGCCAGCGGACTGGGGGCAGTCGGCAATCAGCCC.

For this clone: The read ends 3 residues shy of where the CDR3 ends; the end is completed using the germline J gene. The chain is built from TRBV5-1 and TRBJ1-1, with a tentative D call TRBD1 (5 bases). CDR1 SGHRS and CDR2 YFSETQ come from the germline V gene. CDR3 size: 14 residues. Trimming cost V 1 base and J 4 bases, with 11 bases left between them. The DNA read from the CDR3 is TGCGCCAGCAGCTTGATTGGGGGGGGCACTGAA. Protein product: CASSLIGGGTE. The full CDR3 is CASSLIGGGTEAFF. The full variable domain, rest sourced from reference TRBV5-1 and TRBJ1-1, is KAGVTQTPRYLIKTRGQQVTLSCSPISGHRSVSWYQQTPGQGLQFLFEYFSETQRNKGNFPGRFSGRQFSNSRSEMNVSTLELGDSALYLCASSLIGGGTEAFFGQGTRLTVV.

Remarks on this clone: The CDR3 goes on 3 residues after the read ends, and that part is filled in from the germline J gene. The chain is built from TRBV11-1 and TRBJ2-2, with 11 bases matching TRBD1. V was clipped by 6 bases and J by 5 bases; unmatched bases: 5. Germline V lookup: CDR1 SGHAT, CDR2 FQDESV (reference sequence). The CDR3 totals 15 residues. This CDR3 reads CASRNGQGATGELFF. The part of the CDR3 DNA that was read is TGTGCCAGCAGGAACGGACAGGGGGCGACCGGGGAG. The full variable domain, with the rest looked up from reference TRBV11-1 and TRBJ2-2, is EAEVAQSPRYKITEKSQAVAFWCDPISGHATLYWYRQILGQGPELLVQFQDESVVDDSQLPKDRFSAERLKGVDSTLKIQPAELGDSAMYLCASRNGQGATGELFFGEGSRLTVL.

With regard to this clone: The read is 3 residues too short to cover the CDR3 end, so that end is filled in from the germline J gene. This chain joins TRBV30 and TRBJ2-1, with 7 positions matching TRBD1. The CDR3 is 16 amino acids. Per germline, CDR1 GTSNPN and CDR2 SVGIG (reference sequence). The J segment lost 2 bases and the V segment lost 0 bases, leaving 7 bases of the junction unmatched. The CDR3 sequence is CAWSVGTANPYNEQFF. The sequenced CDR3 bases are TGTGCCTGGAGTGTTGGGACAGCGAACCCCTACAATGAG.